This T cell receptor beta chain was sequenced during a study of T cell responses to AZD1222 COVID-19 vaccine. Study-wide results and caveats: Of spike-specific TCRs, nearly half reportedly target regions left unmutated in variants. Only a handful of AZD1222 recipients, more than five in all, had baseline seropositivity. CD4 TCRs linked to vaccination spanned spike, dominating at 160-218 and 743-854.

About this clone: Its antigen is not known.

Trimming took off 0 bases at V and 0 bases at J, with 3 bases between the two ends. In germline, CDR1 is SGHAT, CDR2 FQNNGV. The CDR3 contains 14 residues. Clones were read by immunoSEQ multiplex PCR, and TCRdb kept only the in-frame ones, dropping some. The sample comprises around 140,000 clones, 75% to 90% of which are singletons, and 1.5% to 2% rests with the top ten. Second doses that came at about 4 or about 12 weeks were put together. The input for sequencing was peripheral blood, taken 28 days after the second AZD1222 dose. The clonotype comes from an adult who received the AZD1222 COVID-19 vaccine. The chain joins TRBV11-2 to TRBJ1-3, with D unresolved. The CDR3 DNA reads TGTGCCAGCAGCTTAGAACGCTCTGGAAACACCATATATTTT. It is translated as CASSLERSGNTIYF.